These 15 T cell receptor beta chains were sequenced from one sample in a study of cytomegalovirus exposure and HLA in healthy donors. PCR was performed using 60 Vbeta and 13 Jbeta primers. Repertoires were generated with immunoSEQ multiplex PCR, while TCRdb's copy carries only in-frame clones and drops some. The clone table shows over 100,000 clones, with the ten largest holding 1.5% to 2%. Sequenced sample: PBMCs. The origin of the receptors is a woman aged 40-49 years in good health and CMV-seropositive.

The V and J genes are TRBV29-1 and TRBJ2-1, with D tentatively TRBD2 (6 bases). In germline, CDR1 is SQVTM, CDR2 ANQGSEA. There are 15 residues in the CDR3. Trimming took off 4 bases at V and 4 bases at J, with 17 bases between the two ends. The CDR3 nucleotides are TGCAGCGTTGGGCGGACTCTTCGGGAGTACAATGAGCAGTTCTTC. Translation gives CSVGRTLREYNEQFF.

The J gene is TRBJ1-5, the V gene TRBV7-8, with 10 bases matching TRBD1. This CDR3 has 16 residues. V lost 2 bases, J lost 4 bases, and 5 bases stayed unmatched. From germline, CDR1 is SGHVS and CDR2 FQNEAQ. The CDR3 is CASSLLRQGANQPQHF. The DNA of the CDR3 is TGTGCCAGCAGCTTATTAAGACAGGGGGCAAATCAGCCCCAGCATTTT.

The CDR3 DNA reads TGTGCCATCGGGGACTCGGGACAGGCACAAGAGACCCAGTACTTC. It specifies CAIGDSGQAQETQYF. J is TRBJ2-5 and V is TRBV6-1; TRBD1 matches 8 bases. The CDR3 runs 15 residues. Germline V CDR1 and CDR2: MNHNS, SASEGT. After removal of 10 bases from V and 2 bases from J, the junction contained 12 bases not matched to a gene.

The chain recombines TRBV5-1 with TRBJ2-3; 9 bases line up with TRBD2. The J segment lost 2 bases and the V segment lost 1 base, leaving 5 bases of the junction unmatched. The V gene's germline CDR1 is SGHRS and CDR2 YFSETQ. This CDR3 is 16 amino acids long. DNA of the CDR3: TGCGCCAGCAGCTTGAGACTAGCGGATATCACAGATACGCAGTATTTT. This gives the protein CASSLRLADITDTQYF.

The genes are TRBV4-3 and TRBJ2-7; no definite D call. The CDR3 spans 16 residues. The V end lost 1 base, the J end lost 2 bases, and 15 bases lay between the germline ends. Germline V gene sequence: CDR1 LGHNA, CDR2 YSLEER. For the CDR3, the DNA is TGCGCCAGCAGCCAAGGGTCGGCTAGATCAGCCTACGAGCAGTACTTC. Amino acids: CASSQGSARSAYEQYF.

V and J are TRBV25-1 and TRBJ2-7, with 8 positions matching TRBD1. This CDR3 region has 14 residues. In germline, CDR1 is MGHDK, CDR2 SYGVNS. V trimming: 5 bases; J trimming: 2 bases; junction bases outside the gene matches: 5. CDR3 in amino acids: CASSSGQETYEQYF. The CDR3 bases are TGTGCCAGCAGTTCGGGACAGGAGACCTACGAGCAGTACTTC.

The rearrangement uses TRBV14 and TRBJ2-4; D gene uncertain. The CDR3 loop spans 12 amino acids. Germline CDR1 SGHDN, CDR2 FVKESK. The V and J ends lost 2 bases and 6 bases respectively, with 5 bases between them. CDR3 in amino acids: CASSQIGNIQYF. The CDR3 bases are TGTGCCAGCAGCCAAATCGGAAACATTCAGTACTTC.

V usage is TRBV11-2 and J usage is TRBJ2-7; no firm D call. Germline lookup yields CDR1 SGHAT and CDR2 FQNNGV. The V end was cut by 5 bases, the J end by 0 bases, with 11 bases between. The CDR3 runs 14 residues. DNA of the CDR3: TGTGCCAGCAGCCCTACAAGGAGCTCCTACGAGCAGTACTTC. Its protein is CASSPTRSSYEQYF.

J is TRBJ1-2 and V is TRBV13, with 8 bases identical to TRBD1. The V and J ends lost 5 bases and 8 bases, in that order; junction bases with no gene match: 10. Germline CDR1 PRHDT, CDR2 FYEKMQ (reference sequence). The CDR3 spans 14 residues. Here the CDR3 DNA reads TGTGCCAGCAGCCGGGACAGGATCTCTCGAGGCTACACCTTC. Residues: CASSRDRISRGYTF.

The rearrangement joins TRBV30 to TRBJ1-5, with unresolved D. Germline V gene sequence: CDR1 GTSNPN, CDR2 SVGIG (reference sequence). This CDR3 spans 14 amino acids. The ends were cut back, 4 bases at V and 4 bases at J, with 14 bases in the middle. In DNA form, the CDR3 reads TGTGCCTGGATCCGATTCAGCAGGAATCAGCCCCAGCATTTT. Translation: CAWIRFSRNQPQHF.

V gene TRBV18 combines with J gene TRBJ1-5; TRBD1 matches at 8 bases. V was clipped by 6 bases and J by 5 bases; unmatched bases: 6. The CDR3 sequence is 14 residues long. Germline-derived CDR1 and CDR2 are KGHSH and LQKENI. CDR3 sequence (DNA): TGTGCCAGCTCGCCAGGGACAGGCGATCAGCCCCAGCATTTT. As protein: CASSPGTGDQPQHF.

This chain connects TRBV9 to TRBJ1-4; unclear D gene. This CDR3 is built from 14 residues. Trimming cost V 7 bases and J 8 bases, with 18 bases left between them. From germline, CDR1 is SGDLS and CDR2 YYNGEE. The CDR3 protein is CASALGRRQEKLFF. CDR3 bases: TGTGCCAGCGCCCTGGGCAGGAGGCAGGAAAAACTGTTTTTT.

The CDR3 nucleotides read TGTGCCACGTCGGGACAGGCAATCTCCTACGAGCAGTACTTC. Amino acids: CATSGQAISYEQYF. The rearrangement links TRBV10-3 to TRBJ2-7, with TRBD1 matching over 8 bases. Germline loops: CDR1 ENHRY, CDR2 SYGVKD. Losses at the gene ends were 10 bases for V and 0 bases for J; bases not matched to a gene: 8. The CDR3 is made up of 14 amino acids.

The rearrangement uses TRBV7-2 and TRBJ2-1; 9 nucleotides line up with TRBD2. Germline CDR1 reads SGHTA; CDR2 reads FQGNSA. The CDR3 loop spans 18 amino acids. With V trimmed by 5 bases and J by 10 bases, 21 bases remained unmatched. This CDR3 is CASSTTLPAGGVGGEQFF. In nucleotides, the CDR3 is TGTGCCAGCAGCACGACACTCCCAGCGGGAGGTGTGGGGGGGGAGCAGTTCTTC.

The rearrangement joins TRBV9 to TRBJ2-3; TRBD2 matches at 11 bases. With 0 bases clipped from V and 3 bases from J, the junction kept 3 bases outside the gene matches. Germline V gene lookup returns CDR1 SGDLS and CDR2 YYNGEE. The length of the CDR3 is 16 residues. In DNA form, the CDR3 reads TGTGCCAGCAGCGTAGGTACTAGCGGGAGTACAGATACGCAGTATTTT. It yields the protein CASSVGTSGSTDTQYF.